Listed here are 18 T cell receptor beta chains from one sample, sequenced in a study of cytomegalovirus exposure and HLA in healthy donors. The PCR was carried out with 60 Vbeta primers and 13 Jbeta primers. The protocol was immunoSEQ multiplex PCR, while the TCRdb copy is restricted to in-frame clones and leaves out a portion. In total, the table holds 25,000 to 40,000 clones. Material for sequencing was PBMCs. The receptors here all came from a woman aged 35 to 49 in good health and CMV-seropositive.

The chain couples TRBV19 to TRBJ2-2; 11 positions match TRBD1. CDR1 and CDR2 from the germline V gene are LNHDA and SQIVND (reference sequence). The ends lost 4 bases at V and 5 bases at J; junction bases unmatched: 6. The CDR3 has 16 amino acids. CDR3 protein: CASSTRGQGETGELFF. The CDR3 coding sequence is TGTGCCAGTAGTACCAGGGGACAGGGGGAGACCGGGGAGCTGTTTTTT.

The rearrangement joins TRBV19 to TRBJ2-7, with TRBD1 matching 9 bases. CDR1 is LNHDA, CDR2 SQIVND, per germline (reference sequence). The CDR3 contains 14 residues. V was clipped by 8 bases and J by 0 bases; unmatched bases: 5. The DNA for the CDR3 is TGTGCCAGTGGGGCGACAGGGGGCTCCTACGAGCAGTACTTC. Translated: CASGATGGSYEQYF.

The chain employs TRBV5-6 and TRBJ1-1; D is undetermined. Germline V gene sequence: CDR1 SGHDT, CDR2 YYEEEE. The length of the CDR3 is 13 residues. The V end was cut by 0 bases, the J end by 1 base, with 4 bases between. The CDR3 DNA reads TGTGCCAGCAGCTTGGGGCCGAACACTGAAGCTTTCTTT. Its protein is CASSLGPNTEAFF.

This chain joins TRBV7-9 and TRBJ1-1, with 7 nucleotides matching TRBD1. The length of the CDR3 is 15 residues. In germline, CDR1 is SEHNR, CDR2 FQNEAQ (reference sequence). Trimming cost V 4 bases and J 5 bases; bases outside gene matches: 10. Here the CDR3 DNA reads TGTGCCAGCAGCTCCCATAACAGGGGTGGGACTGAAGCTTTCTTT. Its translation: CASSSHNRGGTEAFF.

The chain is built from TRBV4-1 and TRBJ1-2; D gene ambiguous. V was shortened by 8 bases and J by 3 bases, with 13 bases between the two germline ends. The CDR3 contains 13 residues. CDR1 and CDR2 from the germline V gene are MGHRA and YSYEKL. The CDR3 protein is CASRGFGDYGYTF. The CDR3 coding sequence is TGCGCCAGCCGGGGTTTTGGGGACTATGGCTACACCTTC.

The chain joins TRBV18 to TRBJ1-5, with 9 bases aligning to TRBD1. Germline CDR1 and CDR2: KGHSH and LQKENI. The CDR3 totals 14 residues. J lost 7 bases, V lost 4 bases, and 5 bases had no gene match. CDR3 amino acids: CASSLGQGRQPQHF. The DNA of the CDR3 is TGTGCCAGCTCACTGGGACAGGGAAGGCAGCCCCAGCATTTT.

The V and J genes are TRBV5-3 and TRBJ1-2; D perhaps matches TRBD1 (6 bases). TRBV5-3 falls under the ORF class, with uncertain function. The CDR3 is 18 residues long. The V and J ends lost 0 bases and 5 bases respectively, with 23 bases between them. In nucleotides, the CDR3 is TGTGCCAGAAGCTTGGCGTTCATCGGACCGCTGAGGGGGTATGGCTACACCTTC. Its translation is CARSLAFIGPLRGYGYTF.

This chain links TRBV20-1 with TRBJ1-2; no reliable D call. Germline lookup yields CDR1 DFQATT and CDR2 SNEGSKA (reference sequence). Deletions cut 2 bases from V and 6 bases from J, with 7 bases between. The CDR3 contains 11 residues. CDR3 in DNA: TGCAGTGCTAGAAGTCAGAATGGCTACACCTTC. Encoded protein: CSARSQNGYTF.

In DNA, the CDR3 is TGCAGGGTCGGGACTAGCTACGAGCAGTACTTC. Protein: CRVGTSYEQYF. The gene calls are TRBV20-1 and TRBJ2-7; 8 bases match TRBD2. Germline CDR1 and CDR2: DFQATT and SNEGSKA (reference sequence). This CDR3 region has 11 residues.

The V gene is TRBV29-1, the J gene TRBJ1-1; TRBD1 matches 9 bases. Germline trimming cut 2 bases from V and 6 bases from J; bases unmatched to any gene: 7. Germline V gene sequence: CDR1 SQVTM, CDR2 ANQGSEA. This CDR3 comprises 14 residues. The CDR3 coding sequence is TGCAGCGTTGAAAAGGGACAGGGTCGAGCTGAAGCTTTCTTT. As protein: CSVEKGQGRAEAFF.

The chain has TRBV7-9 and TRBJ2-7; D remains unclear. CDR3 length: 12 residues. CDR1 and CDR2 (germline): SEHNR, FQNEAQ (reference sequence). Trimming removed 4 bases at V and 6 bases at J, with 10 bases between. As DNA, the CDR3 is TGTGCCAGCAGCTCTCTAAACCCCGAGCAGTACTTC. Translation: CASSSLNPEQYF.

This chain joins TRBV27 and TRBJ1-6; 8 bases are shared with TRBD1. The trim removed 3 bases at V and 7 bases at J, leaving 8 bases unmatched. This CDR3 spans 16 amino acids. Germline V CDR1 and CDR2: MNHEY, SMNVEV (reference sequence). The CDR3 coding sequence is TGTGCCAGCAGTTTGGGCCCAGGACAGGGAAATTCACCCCTCCACTTT. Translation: CASSLGPGQGNSPLHF.

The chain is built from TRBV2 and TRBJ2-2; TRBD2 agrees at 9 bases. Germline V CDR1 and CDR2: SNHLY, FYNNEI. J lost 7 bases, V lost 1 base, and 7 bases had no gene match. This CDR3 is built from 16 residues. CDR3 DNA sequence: TGTGCCAGCAGTGAAGTACCTAGCGGGATTGGCGGGGAGCTGTTTTTT. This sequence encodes CASSEVPSGIGGELFF.

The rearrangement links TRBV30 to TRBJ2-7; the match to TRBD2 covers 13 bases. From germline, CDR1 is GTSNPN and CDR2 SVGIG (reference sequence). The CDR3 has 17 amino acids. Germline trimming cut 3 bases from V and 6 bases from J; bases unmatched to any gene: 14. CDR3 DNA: TGTGCCTGGAGCCGAGGACTAGCGGGAGTACTTGGTTCCGAGCAGTACTTC. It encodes CAWSRGLAGVLGSEQYF.

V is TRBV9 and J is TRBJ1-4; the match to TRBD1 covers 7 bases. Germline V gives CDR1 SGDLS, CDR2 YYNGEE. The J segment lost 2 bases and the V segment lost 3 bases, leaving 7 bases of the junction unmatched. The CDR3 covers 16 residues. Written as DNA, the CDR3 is TGTGCCAGCAGCGCCCGGACAGGTGGGACTAATGAAAAACTGTTTTTT. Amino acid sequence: CASSARTGGTNEKLFF.

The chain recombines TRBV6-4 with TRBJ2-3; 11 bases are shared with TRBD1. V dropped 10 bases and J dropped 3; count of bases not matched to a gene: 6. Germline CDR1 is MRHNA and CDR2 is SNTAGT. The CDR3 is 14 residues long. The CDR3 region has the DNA TGTGCCACCCACCGGGACAGGGGGACAGATACGCAGTATTTT. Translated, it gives CATHRDRGTDTQYF.

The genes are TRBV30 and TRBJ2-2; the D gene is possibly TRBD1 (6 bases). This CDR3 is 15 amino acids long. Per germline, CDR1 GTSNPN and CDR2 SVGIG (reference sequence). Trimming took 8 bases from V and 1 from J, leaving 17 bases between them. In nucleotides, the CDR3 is TGTGCCGCGAACGCCGGGACACGGAACACCGGGGAGCTGTTTTTT. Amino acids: CAANAGTRNTGELFF.

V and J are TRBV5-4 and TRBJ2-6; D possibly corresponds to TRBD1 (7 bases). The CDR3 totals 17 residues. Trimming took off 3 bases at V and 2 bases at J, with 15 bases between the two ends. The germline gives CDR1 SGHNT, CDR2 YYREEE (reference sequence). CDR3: CASSWGDQGAGANVLTF. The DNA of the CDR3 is TGTGCCAGCAGCTGGGGGGATCAGGGGGCTGGGGCCAACGTCCTGACTTTC.